This entry is about one T cell receptor beta chain. The table lists this clone with a count of one. No cognate antigen has been identified for it. Base-call qualities are not available, and no considerably larger clone is one nucleotide away. The source of the sample is a study of blood T cell repertoires in COVID-19 (dated by TCRdb to 2019 to 2021). At the level of the whole study: Samples from collaborators originated in the United States, Italy and Spain and spanned both the acute and convalescent phases of COVID-19. The material from the prospective study consisted of cDNA or gDNA derived from T cells, B-cell-depleted T cells, or PBMCs. A freely available public database, intended as a resource for researchers studying the immune response to SARS-CoV-2, is where the repertoires were released. Subjects who had been exposed to COVID-19, were actively infected with it, or had recovered from it provided the deeply sampled blood TCRbeta repertoires that made up the dataset. The samples were drawn from two sources: the first 160 participants of the ongoing ImmuneRACE study, and 1,000 to 1,500 subjects contributed by 6 global collaborators. Where available, HLA class I and class II types were obtained from metadata supplied by the sample provider rather than from assay-based typing. The sample metadata nearly always contained a de-identified subject ID, COVID-19 status, age in years and sex.

One collaborating source in Seattle enrolled patients while the patients were actively infected and followed the patients over time throughout the course of disease. The collaborating institutions used their own protocols to collect whole blood in K2EDTA tubes. Collaborator samples were shipped for TCRbeta analysis as frozen whole blood, isolated PBMCs, or DNA extracted from either sample type. What the study reported, not specific to this receptor: Clinical and demographic metadata were provided uncurated, with the amount varying by source and participant.

The immunoSEQ Assay, a bias-controlled multiplex PCR, was used to amplify TCRbeta CDR3 regions from genomic DNA. The authors processed their data as follows. Nucleated cell counts per sample were estimated from amplification of reference gene primers within the assay. To quantify the absolute abundance of each unique TCRbeta CDR3 rearrangement, sequence reads were collapsed and filtered. For each sample, productive Simpson clonality was calculated as the square root of Simpson's diversity index across productive rearrangements. The clones in this table, taken by TCRdb from immuneACCESS, are in-frame only. Not every clone is retained; where verified, under half of the shortfall comes from an unresolved V gene, and the cause of the rest is unknown. The V and J calls and clone size were taken over from that table, and D and trimming were inferred from the DNA. This sample is represented by 97,000 or so clones; roughly 90% of them were singletons. The ten most abundant clones make up approximately 2% of the sample.

CDR1 SNHLY and CDR2 FYNNEI are derived from the germline V gene. From its cysteine to its phenylalanine, the CDR3 spans 13 amino acids. Solely the CDR3 DNA is kept, with 39 bases framed from the first base. V is cut back by 6 bases and J by 5 bases, with 3 bases in the junction unmatched. The chain is assembled from TRBV2 and TRBJ1-5, with 8 bases aligning to TRBD1. This TCR came from a woman aged 45-60 years with COVID-19, enrolled during active disease. The sample comprised peripheral blood. Here is the DNA: TGTGCCAGCAGGGACAGGGAGGATCAGCCCCAGCATTTT. Its protein product is CASRDREDQPQHF.